A selection of T cell receptor beta chains follows, all from one sample in a study of blood T cell repertoires in COVID-19. This table comes from immunoSEQ multiplex PCR, and its TCRdb copy is limited to in-frame clones, with some not included. The sample consists of approximately 220,000 clones, around four fifths of them appearing once. Sequenced: peripheral blood. All receptors derive from a man aged 35-49 years with acute or convalescent COVID-19. Both conserved end residues are part of each CDR3. The order of the fields is clone size, D gene, V gene, J gene, CDR3 protein, CDR3 DNA. A D gene is named only where the DNA matches it firmly. For some rows the clone size is stated as once, few or many, or as a class when expanded; others skip it.

NA	TRBD1	TRBV2	TRBJ1-1	CASSKTTGGVTEAFF	TGTGCCAGCAGTAAAACGACAGGGGGCGTCACTGAAGCTTTCTTT
NA	NA	TRBV12-3/TRBV12-4	TRBJ1-1	CASSPYRDTEAFF	TGTGCCAGCAGCCCGTACAGGGACACTGAAGCTTTCTTT
NA	TRBD1	TRBV6-5	TRBJ1-1	CASSYGQALPAFF	TGTGCCAGCAGTTACGGACAGGCCCTCCCCGCTTTCTTT
NA	NA	TRBV29-1	TRBJ1-4	CSVVSLGEKLFF	TGCAGCGTTGTCAGCCTAGGCGAAAAACTGTTTTTT
few	NA	TRBV28	TRBJ1-2	CASSSPAGGGVSGYTF	TGTGCCAGCAGTTCACCGGCCGGCGGGGGAGTAAGCGGCTACACCTTC
few	NA	TRBV9	TRBJ1-5	CASSVEGGQPQHF	TGTGCCAGCAGCGTAGAAGGAGGTCAGCCCCAGCATTTT
NA	NA	TRBV7-9	TRBJ1-1	CASSFRDINTEAFF	TGTGCCAGCAGCTTCAGGGACATTAACACTGAAGCTTTCTTT
NA	NA	TRBV10-3	TRBJ1-1	CAISEFEAAHTEAFF	TGTGCCATCAGTGAGTTTGAAGCGGCCCACACTGAAGCTTTCTTT
NA	NA	TRBV7-6	TRBJ2-1	CASSLGTSSYNEQFF	TGTGCCAGCAGCTTAGGTACCAGCTCCTACAATGAGCAGTTCTTC
few	NA	TRBV2	TRBJ2-7	CASEDLAYDKQYF	TGTGCCAGTGAGGACTTAGCCTACGATAAGCAGTACTTC
NA	TRBD1	TRBV11-2	TRBJ1-4	CASSLGGQGNEKLFF	TGTGCCAGCAGCTTAGGGGGACAGGGAAATGAAAAACTGTTTTTT